These 17 T cell receptor beta chains originate from one sample sequenced in a study of Graves' ophthalmopathy and Graves' hyperthyroidism. The authors amplified TCR beta CDR3 regions from RNA transcripts. An opening RT-PCR round employed HTBI primers and preceded a second-round multiplex PCR. TCRdb analysed the multiplex PCR reads with MiXCR anew, one entry per CDR3 protein. Counted here are over 650,000 distinct CDR3 sequences, 35% to 50% occurring once; the ten biggest clones make up 3.3%. Sequencing was performed on peripheral blood. The receptors were gathered from an adult man with Graves' ophthalmopathy.

This clonotype was seen many times. The V gene is TRBV10-3, the J gene TRBJ2-7, with 7 bases lining up with TRBD1. Germline values: CDR1 ENHRY, CDR2 SYGVKD. With V trimmed by 5 bases and J by 3 bases, 10 bases remained unmatched. The CDR3 loop spans 15 amino acids. In DNA form, the CDR3 reads TGTGCCATCAGTCCCTTGGACAGGAAGAGCTACGAGCAGTACTTC. Residues: CAISPLDRKSYEQYF.

About this clonotype itself: This could be a read error, since a much larger clone is one nucleotide away. Given the absence of the conserved phenylalanine or tryptophan at the CDR3 end, a read error is likely. V and J are TRBV19 and TRBJ2-5; tentative D call: TRBD2 (5 bases). Between the trimmed V and J ends, which lost 6 bases and 5 bases, there was a span of 16 bases. This CDR3 region has 14 residues. Germline CDR1 reads LNHDA; CDR2 reads SQIVND (reference sequence). Here the CDR3 DNA reads TGTGCCAGTAGCAATGGGTCGGGATGGGAGACCCAGTACCTC. Translation gives CASSNGSGWETQYL.

This clonotype was counted a single time. The J gene is TRBJ2-2, the V gene TRBV11-3, with a possible D match to TRBD1 (6 bases). The germline V gene has CDR1 SGHNT and CDR2 YENEEA. The CDR3 has 15 amino acids. V lost 2 bases and J lost 8, with 15 bases in between. The DNA for the CDR3 is TGTGCCAGCAGCTTACAGGGGAAATTACAAGGGGAGCTGTTTTTT. Residues: CASSLQGKLQGELFF.

Many counts were recorded for this clonotype. The chain has TRBV5-6 and TRBJ1-2; D remains unclear. The CDR3 is made up of 12 amino acids. Germline V CDR1 and CDR2: SGHDT, YYEEEE. V lost 4 bases, J lost 7 bases, and 11 bases lay in between. In DNA, the CDR3 is TGTGCCAGCAGCGCCGACATATCTGGCTACACCTTC. Protein product: CASSADISGYTF.

This clonotype was detected many times. CDR3 nucleotides: TGTGCCAGCAGCTTATTCAAGGGAAAATCCTATGGCTACACCTTC. Translating it yields CASSLFKGKSYGYTF. J is TRBJ1-2 and V is TRBV7-8, with D hard to call. The CDR3 loop spans 15 amino acids. Between the trimmed V and J ends, which lost 2 bases and 4 bases, there was a span of 14 bases. CDR1 is SGHVS, CDR2 FQNEAQ, per germline.

The chain uses TRBV2 and TRBJ2-7; D may be TRBD2 (5 bases). Deletions cut 4 bases from V and 5 bases from J, with 15 bases between. The CDR3 covers 14 residues. CDR1 SNHLY and CDR2 FYNNEI come from the germline V gene. CDR3 in DNA: TGTGCCAGCAGTGGGCCGGCCACGGGGAACGAGCAGTACTTC. Residues: CASSGPATGNEQYF.

This clonotype was recorded many times. The rearrangement joins TRBV19 to TRBJ1-5; 7 bases are shared with TRBD1. The CDR3 totals 17 residues. V shed 7 bases and J 3 bases; nucleotides not matched to a gene: 15. Germline V gene lookup returns CDR1 LNHDA and CDR2 SQIVND (reference sequence). The CDR3 spells CASTPRGDSYNNQPQHF. The CDR3 coding sequence is TGTGCCAGTACTCCCAGGGGGGACAGCTACAACAATCAGCCCCAGCATTTT.

The chain carries TRBV25-1 and TRBJ1-4, with 9 bases identical to TRBD1. CDR3 length: 16 amino acids. Trimming cost V 4 bases and J 8 bases; bases outside gene matches: 11. Looked up from germline, CDR1 is MGHDK and CDR2 is SYGVNS. Written as DNA, the CDR3 is TGTGCCAGCAGTGTAGGACAGGGACAGGGTGGAGAAAAACTGTTTTTT. This codes for CASSVGQGQGGEKLFF.

The chain employs TRBV2 and TRBJ1-5; TRBD1 matches at 9 bases. Unmatched junction bases numbered 15, after V lost 6 bases and J lost 6 bases. The CDR3 length is 17 residues. Germline V gives CDR1 SNHLY, CDR2 FYNNEI. The CDR3: CASSLGTGRSQSQPQHF. The CDR3 nucleotides read TGTGCCAGCAGCCTCGGGACAGGGCGAAGCCAGTCTCAGCCCCAGCATTTT.

In regard to this clonotype: A single base separates this from a much larger clone, so it may be a read error. J is TRBJ2-5 and V is TRBV10-3, with TRBD1 matching over 8 bases. The V segment lost 3 bases and the J segment 1 base; nucleotides outside the gene matches: 4. CDR3 length equals 15 residues. CDR1 is ENHRY and CDR2 is SYGVKD in the germline V gene. The DNA for the CDR3 is TGTGCCATCAGTGAAGTCCAGGGGGCCCAAGAGACCCAGTACTTC. Encoded protein: CAISEVQGAQETQYF.

The chain employs TRBV24-1 and TRBJ2-7; a possible D gene is TRBD2 (5 bases). The better agreement between TRBJ2-1 and the DNA end casts doubt on the J call. This CDR3 has 15 residues. The germline CDR1 and CDR2 sequences are KGHDR and SFDVKD. The CDR3 reads CATSDWRGGYNEQFF. The CDR3 nucleotides are TGTGCCACCAGTGATTGGAGAGGAGGCTACAATGAGCAGTTCTTC.

This clonotype was counted a few times. The CDR3 is CASLQGAGPGELFF. The CDR3 DNA is TGTGCCAGTTTACAGGGGGCAGGGCCCGGGGAGCTGTTTTTT. The genes are TRBV19 and TRBJ2-2; TRBD1 matches 9 bases. CDR3 length equals 14 residues. CDR1 and CDR2 (germline): LNHDA, SQIVND (reference sequence). Germline trimming cut 8 bases from V and 6 bases from J; bases unmatched to any gene: 7.

This clonotype was observed many times. The chain employs TRBV10-3 and TRBJ1-2; maybe TRBD1 (6 bases). The V gene lost 10 bases and the J gene lost 6 bases, with 18 bases spanning the gap. The CDR3 is made up of 13 amino acids. From germline, CDR1 is ENHRY and CDR2 SYGVKD. Written as DNA, the CDR3 is TGTGCCACCCAGGGGTATCGGGGTGATGGCTACACCTTC. Protein: CATQGYRGDGYTF.

This clonotype has a count of ten or more. The chain is built from TRBV12-3 or TRBV12-4 and TRBJ1-1; 8 bases agree with TRBD1. The CDR3 runs 14 residues. Trimming removed 5 bases from V and 1 base from J; junction bases left unmatched: 3. CDR3 region: CASSQGATNTEAFF. The CDR3 nucleotides read TGTGCCAGCAGTCAGGGGGCGACGAACACTGAAGCTTTCTTT.

This clonotype was seen many times. CDR3 DNA sequence: TGTGCCAGCAGCCCCAGCGGGAGTGGGGAGACCCAGTACTTC. Amino acids: CASSPSGSGETQYF. V and J are TRBV7-8 and TRBJ2-5; TRBD2 matches at 8 bases. The CDR3 totals 14 residues. Germline values: CDR1 SGHVS, CDR2 FQNEAQ. The J segment lost 5 bases and the V segment lost 5 bases, leaving 7 bases of the junction unmatched.

The chain couples TRBV7-2 to TRBJ1-3; 9 bases align to TRBD1. From germline, CDR1 is SGHTA and CDR2 FQGNSA. CDR3 length: 17 residues. V lost 1 base to trimming and J lost 3 bases; unmatched junction nucleotides: 7. CDR3 sequence reads: CASSLGAGTGNGNTIYF. CDR3 DNA: TGTGCCAGCAGCTTAGGGGCCGGGACAGGGAATGGAAACACCATATATTTT.

The rearrangement joins TRBV5-4 to TRBJ1-5; D is ambiguous. The length of the CDR3 is 13 residues. CDR1 and CDR2 (germline): SGHNT, YYREEE (reference sequence). V was clipped by 3 bases and J by 9 bases, with 13 bases between them. The CDR3 DNA reads TGTGCCAGCAGCTCAGGCTATTCCGGGCCCCAGCATTTT. It codes for CASSSGYSGPQHF.